What follows are 9 T cell receptor beta chains derived from one specimen sequenced in a study of T cell repertoires in cytomegalovirus infection. Each CDR3 protein is one row after TCRdb ran MiXCR on the reads. The sample holds 150,000 to 200,000 distinct CDR3 sequences, around an eighth seen once. Sequenced material: PBMCs. These receptors were obtained from a human donor in good health (CMV status not recorded). Some clones in this sample may be carry-over from other donors' samples.

This clonotype was seen many times. The chain has TRBV7-2 and TRBJ1-4; 9 nucleotides align to TRBD1. CDR3 length equals 15 residues. Trimming took 3 bases from V and 3 from J; bases not matched to a gene: 2. The germline CDR1 and CDR2 sequences are SGHTA and FQGNSA. Here the CDR3 reads CASSFRQGANEKLFF. The CDR3 DNA sequence: TGTGCCAGCAGCTTTCGACAGGGGGCTAATGAAAAACTGTTTTTT.

The gene calls are TRBV6-6 and TRBJ2-5, with 7 bases lining up with TRBD2. Germline CDR1 is MNHNY and CDR2 is SVGAGI (reference sequence). The trim removed 9 bases at V and 5 bases at J, leaving 9 bases unmatched. The CDR3 consists of 13 residues. In nucleotides, the CDR3 is TGTGCCAGTAGTGGTGTAGCGGGCGAGACCCAGTACTTC. Protein sequence: CASSGVAGETQYF.

This clonotype was counted only a few times. This chain links TRBV5-1 with TRBJ2-7, with D possibly called TRBD1 or TRBD2 (5 bases each). V was pared by 4 bases and J by 5 bases, with 16 bases between. Per the germline V gene, CDR1 is SGHRS and CDR2 is YFSETQ. The CDR3 consists of 14 residues. In DNA, the CDR3 is TGCGCCAGCAGCCTGGGACCCTCGAAGAACGAGCAGTACTTC. This translates into CASSLGPSKNEQYF. Combining the CDR3 with reference TRBV5-1 and TRBJ2-7 gives the whole variable domain KAGVTQTPRYLIKTRGQQVTLSCSPISGHRSVSWYQQTPGQGLQFLFEYFSETQRNKGNFPGRFSGRQFSNSRSEMNVSTLELGDSALYLCASSLGPSKNEQYFGPGTRLTVT.

This clonotype was seen more than once but under ten times. The J gene is TRBJ1-2, the V gene TRBV29-1; 7 nucleotides align to TRBD1. The germline CDR1 and CDR2 sequences are SQVTM and ANQGSEA. The CDR3 is 12 amino acids. Germline trimming cut 5 bases from V and 7 bases from J; bases unmatched to any gene: 7. In DNA, the CDR3 is TGCAGCGTTCAAGGAGGGGGCCCTGGCTACACCTTC. Translating it yields CSVQGGGPGYTF.

Only a few counts were recorded for this clonotype. This sequence joins TRBV5-1 and TRBJ2-1; 10 bases line up with TRBD2. Germline trimming cut 0 bases from V and 6 bases from J; bases unmatched to any gene: 3. Germline V gene lookup returns CDR1 SGHRS and CDR2 YFSETQ. The CDR3 contains 15 residues. The CDR3 spells CASSLVSGGRNEQFF. DNA of the CDR3: TGCGCCAGCAGCTTGGTTAGCGGGGGGCGCAATGAGCAGTTCTTC.

This clonotype was seen a single time. J is TRBJ2-4 and V is TRBV20-1; D ambiguous. CDR3 size: 12 residues. Germline CDR1 is DFQATT and CDR2 is SNEGSKA (reference sequence). Trimming shortened V by 3 bases and J by 9 bases, and 12 bases separated the two germline ends. The CDR3 nucleotides read TGCAGTGCTAGCCGAGCTGAAACCATTCAGTACTTC. Translated, it gives CSASRAETIQYF.

Remarks on this clonotype: The junction and the germline gene differ at one end; a read error may be behind it. The J gene is TRBJ2-1, the V gene TRBV6-2 or TRBV6-3; tentative D call: TRBD2 (6 bases). This CDR3 region has 14 residues. Germline-derived CDR1 and CDR2 are MNHEY and SVGEGT. The CDR3 region has the DNA TGTGCCAGCACCCCGGGACTCGTCTACAATGAGCAGTTATTC. The encoded protein is CASTPGLVYNEQLF.

This rearrangement joins TRBV7-6 to TRBJ2-3; tentative D call: TRBD2 (6 bases). The CDR3 is 12 residues long. The ends were cut back, 7 bases at V and 7 bases at J, with 12 bases in the middle. CDR1 SGHVS and CDR2 FNYEAQ come from the germline V gene. This chain's CDR3 is CASTLGGNTQYF. The CDR3 nucleotides read TGTGCCAGCACCCTCGGAGGGAATACGCAGTATTTT.

This clonotype came up a few times. This sequence joins TRBV28 and TRBJ2-1; the D is unclear. Trimming cost V 3 bases and J 4 bases, with 4 bases left between them. In germline, CDR1 is MDHEN, CDR2 SYDVKM. The CDR3 covers 12 residues. The CDR3 region is CASSLPYNEQFF. As DNA, the CDR3 is TGTGCCAGCAGTTTGCCGTACAATGAGCAGTTCTTC. The entire variable domain, with the rest obtained from reference TRBV28 and TRBJ2-1, is as follows: DVKVTQSSRYLVKRTGEKVFLECVQDMDHENMFWYRQDPGLGLRLIYFSYDVKMKEKGDIPEGYSVSREKKERFSLILESASTNQTSMYLCASSLPYNEQFFGPGTRLTVL.